This T cell receptor (beta chain) was captured by sequencing in a study of blood T cell repertoires in COVID-19. The data were produced by immunoSEQ multiplex PCR, yet TCRdb's version contains in-frame clones alone and is incomplete. The repertoire has some 180,000 clones, 70% to 90% of them found once; the top ten carry around 6%. Germline assignment: CDR1 MNHNS and CDR2 SASEGT. Trimming stripped 3 bases from V and 3 bases from J, with 15 bases between. The length of the CDR3 is 15 residues. The rearrangement uses TRBV6-1 and TRBJ2-7, with D maybe TRBD2 (6 bases). Material for sequencing was peripheral blood. This TCR was recovered from a man in his forties with active or convalescent COVID-19. The CDR3 reads CASSEGLYQIYEQYF. The CDR3 DNA follows: TGTGCCAGCAGTGAGGGACTTTACCAAATCTACGAGCAGTACTTC.